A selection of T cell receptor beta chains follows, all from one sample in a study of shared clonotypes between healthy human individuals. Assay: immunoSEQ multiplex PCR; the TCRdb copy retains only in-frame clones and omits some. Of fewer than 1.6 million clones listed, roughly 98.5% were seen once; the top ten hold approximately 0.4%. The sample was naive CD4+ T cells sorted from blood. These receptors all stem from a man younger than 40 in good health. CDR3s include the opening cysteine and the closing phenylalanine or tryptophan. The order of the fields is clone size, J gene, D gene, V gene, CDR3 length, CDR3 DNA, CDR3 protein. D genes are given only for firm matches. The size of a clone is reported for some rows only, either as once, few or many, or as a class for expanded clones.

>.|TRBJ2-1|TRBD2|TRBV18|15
TGTGCCAGCATACAACTAGCGGGGGATTCTAATGAGCAGTTCTTC
CASIQLAGDSNEQFF
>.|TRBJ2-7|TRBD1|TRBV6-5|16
TGTGCCAGCAGTTACTCCACCGGGACAGGGTTCGACGAGCAGTACTTC
CASSYSTGTGFDEQYF
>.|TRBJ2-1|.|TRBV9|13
TGTGCCAGCAGCTTGAGACTAGACAATGAGCAGTTCTTC
CASSLRLDNEQFF
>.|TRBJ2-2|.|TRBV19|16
TGTGCCAGTAGTATTAGGAAGAGGACCAACACCGGGGAGCTGTTTTTT
CASSIRKRTNTGELFF
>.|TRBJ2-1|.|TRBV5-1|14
TGCGCCAGCAGAGGGGTCAGCTCCTACAATGAGCAGTTCTTC
CASRGVSSYNEQFF
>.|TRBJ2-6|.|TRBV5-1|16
TGCGCCAGCAGCTTGGCCATCCTTAACGGGGCCAACGTCCTGACTTTC
CASSLAILNGANVLTF
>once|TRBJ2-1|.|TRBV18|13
TGTGCCAGCTCACCCCTCCTAGGTAATGAGCAGTTCTTC
CASSPLLGNEQFF
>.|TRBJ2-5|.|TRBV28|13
TGTGCCAGTTCGACGGGGTTACAAGAGACCCAGTACTTC
CASSTGLQETQYF
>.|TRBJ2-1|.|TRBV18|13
TGTGCCAGCTCACCACCGTCGGGAATTGAGCAGTTCTTC
CASSPPSGIEQFF
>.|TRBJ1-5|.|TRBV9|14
TGTGCCAGCAGCGAGAACAGGGAGGGGCAGCCCCAGCATTTT
CASSENREGQPQHF
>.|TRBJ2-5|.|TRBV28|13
TGTGCCATCACTGGTGCGGCTGGGGAGACCCAGTACTTC
CAITGAAGETQYF
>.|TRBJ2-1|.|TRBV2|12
TGTGCCAGCAGTGAAGTCGGATATGAGCAGTTCTTC
CASSEVGYEQFF
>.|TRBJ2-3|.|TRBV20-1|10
TGCAGTGCTTTGGGGGTTACGCAGTATTTT
CSALGVTQYF
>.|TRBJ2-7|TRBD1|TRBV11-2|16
TGTGCCAGCAGCCCCCTCGCGGGCAGGGGGTACTACGAGCAGTACTTC
CASSPLAGRGYYEQYF
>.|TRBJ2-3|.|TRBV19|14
TGTGCCAGTAGCCTCGGGACGCTCACAGATACGCAGTATTTT
CASSLGTLTDTQYF
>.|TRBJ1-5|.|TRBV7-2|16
TGTGCCAGCAGCTTATTGTCGGCCAGGGCCGATCAGCCCCAGCATTTT
CASSLLSARADQPQHF
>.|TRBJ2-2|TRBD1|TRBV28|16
TGTGCCAGCAGTCCTCCGGGACAGGGTAGAACCGGGGAGCTGTTTTTT
CASSPPGQGRTGELFF
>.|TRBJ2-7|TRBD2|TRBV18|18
TGTGCCAGCTCACCACGGGGACACCTTGGTAGCGGGAACTACGAGCAGTACTTC
CASSPRGHLGSGNYEQYF